There are a few counts of the clone carrying this T cell receptor beta chain. Its antigen is not known. A second PCR of about 7 to 12 cycles used a sample-barcoded 5' primer and a J-beta primer mix. TCRdb ran MiXCR on the 5' RACE reads and lists one entry per CDR3 protein. The table records around 710,000 distinct CDR3 sequences, roughly 43% of them present only once. The data were obtained in a study of blood T cells in healthy people across ages. Study-wide findings and caveats: It was held that the diversity estimates obtained from one million T cells were underestimates. The fall in TCR beta diversity per million T cells was roughly linear with age.

Healthy Caucasian individuals from Russia aged roughly 6 to 90 served as donors. Germline CDR1 reads MGHDK; CDR2 reads SYGVNS. The CDR3 runs 13 residues. The V gene end was trimmed by 6 bases and the J gene end by 4 bases; junction bases not matched to a gene: 3. Material for sequencing was blood. The clonotype comes from an older woman in good health. The rearrangement uses TRBV25-1 and TRBJ1-2, with 9 bases matching TRBD1. Here the CDR3 reads CASRGQGLYGYTF. The CDR3 DNA reads as TGTGCCAGCAGGGGACAGGGCCTCTATGGCTACACCTTC.